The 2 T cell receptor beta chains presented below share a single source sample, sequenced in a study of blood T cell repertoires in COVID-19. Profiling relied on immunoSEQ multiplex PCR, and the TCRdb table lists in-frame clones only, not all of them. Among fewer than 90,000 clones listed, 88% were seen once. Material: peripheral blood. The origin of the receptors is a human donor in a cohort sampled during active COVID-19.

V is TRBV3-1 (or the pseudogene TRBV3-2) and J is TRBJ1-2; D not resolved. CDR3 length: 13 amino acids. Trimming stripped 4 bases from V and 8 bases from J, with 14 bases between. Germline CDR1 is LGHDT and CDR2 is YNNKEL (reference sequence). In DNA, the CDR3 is TGTGCCAGCAGCCCCGGACCCGGAGGCGGCTACACCTTC. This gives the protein CASSPGPGGGYTF.

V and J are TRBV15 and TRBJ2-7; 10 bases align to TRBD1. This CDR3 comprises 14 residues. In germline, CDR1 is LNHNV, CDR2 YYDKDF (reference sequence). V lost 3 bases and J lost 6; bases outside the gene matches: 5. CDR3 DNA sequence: TGTGCCACCAGCAGTGGGGACAGGGGCAGCGAGCAGTACTTC. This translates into CATSSGDRGSEQYF.